This passage covers 15 T cell receptor beta chains from one sample sequenced in a study of blood T cell repertoires in COVID-19. Sequencing was performed with immunoSEQ multiplex PCR; in TCRdb, only in-frame clones are kept and a portion is missing. The table includes fewer than 400,000 clones, around 92% detected once. The sample comprised PBMCs or T cells enriched from blood (not recorded which). The receptors here all came from a woman in her twenties or thirties who had recovered from COVID-19.

This clone appeared a single time. The chain uses TRBV6-4 and TRBJ1-5; possible D gene TRBD1, 5 bases. From germline, CDR1 is MRHNA and CDR2 SNTAGT. The CDR3 has 15 amino acids. V lost 0 bases and J lost 7, with 13 bases in between. The CDR3 nucleotides are TGTGCCAGCAGTGACTCGGGGGACTCCGGGCAGCCCCAGCATTTT. Its translation: CASSDSGDSGQPQHF.

The chain carries TRBV6-5 and TRBJ1-2; 8 nucleotides agree with TRBD1. With 5 bases clipped from V and 7 bases from J, the junction kept 9 bases outside the gene matches. Germline CDR1 and CDR2: MNHEY and SVGAGI. There are 14 residues in the CDR3. CDR3 amino acids: CASSPTQGASGYTF. In nucleotides, the CDR3 is TGTGCCAGCAGTCCCACCCAGGGGGCTTCTGGCTACACCTTC.

V is TRBV5-6 and J is TRBJ1-2; possible D gene TRBD1, 5 bases. The V end was cut by 1 base, the J end by 4 bases, with 11 bases between. Looked up from germline, CDR1 is SGHDT and CDR2 is YYEEEE. The CDR3 is 14 amino acids. The CDR3 DNA follows: TGTGCCAGCAGCTTGTTTCCAGGGTCCTATGGCTACACCTTC. It translates to CASSLFPGSYGYTF.

The chain is built from TRBV19 and TRBJ2-3, with 10 bases lining up with TRBD2. The V segment lost 3 bases and the J segment 3 bases; nucleotides outside the gene matches: 6. CDR1 is LNHDA, CDR2 SQIVND, per germline (reference sequence). CDR3 size: 16 residues. As DNA, the CDR3 is TGTGCCAGTAGTATCAGAGCGGGGGGGTTGACAGATACGCAGTATTTT. Residues: CASSIRAGGLTDTQYF.

The V gene is TRBV5-1, the J gene TRBJ1-6, with 8 bases matching TRBD1. Germline CDR1 is SGHRS and CDR2 is YFSETQ. Losses at the gene ends were 4 bases for V and 7 bases for J; bases not matched to a gene: 7. This CDR3 region has 15 residues. DNA of the CDR3: TGCGCCAGCAGCGAGGGGACAGGTCGGAATTCACCCCTCCACTTT. It specifies CASSEGTGRNSPLHF.

The chain couples TRBV7-2 to TRBJ2-7; 7 bases are a match to TRBD1. The V gene end was trimmed by 4 bases and the J gene end by 3 bases; junction bases not matched to a gene: 3. CDR1 is SGHTA and CDR2 is FQGNSA in the germline V gene. The CDR3 runs to 13 residues. CDR3 DNA: TGTGCCAGCAGCTACCGGACAGGCTACGAGCAGTACTTC. Residues: CASSYRTGYEQYF.

The CDR3 protein is CASSVLQSLEAFF. The CDR3 nucleotides read TGTGCCAGCAGCGTACTACAGTCCCTTGAAGCTTTCTTT. The chain recombines TRBV9 with TRBJ1-1, with D hard to call. Germline V CDR1 and CDR2: SGDLS, YYNGEE. V dropped 1 base and J dropped 7 bases, with 11 bases sitting between them. The CDR3 has 13 amino acids.

The rearrangement joins TRBV7-6 to TRBJ2-2; 10 bases are a match to TRBD1. V gave up 0 bases and J gave up 4 bases; unmatched junction bases: 5. This CDR3 has 17 residues. CDR1 is SGHVS and CDR2 is FNYEAQ in the germline V gene. The CDR3 reads CASSLASGTGVTGELFF. CDR3 bases: TGTGCCAGCAGCTTAGCGAGCGGGACAGGGGTCACCGGGGAGCTGTTTTTT. Combining the CDR3 with reference TRBV7-6 and TRBJ2-2 gives the whole variable domain GAGVSQSPRYKVTKRGQDVALRCDPISGHVSLYWYRQALGQGPEFLTYFNYEAQQDKSGLPNDRFSAERPEGSISTLTIQRTEQRDSAMYRCASSLASGTGVTGELFFGEGSRLTVL.

The chain joins TRBV5-1 to TRBJ2-2, with TRBD2 matching over 9 bases. The CDR3 covers 17 residues. Trimming took 6 bases from V and 5 from J; bases not matched to a gene: 14. Germline loops: CDR1 SGHRS, CDR2 YFSETQ. The DNA for the CDR3 is TGCGCCAGCACTCGGGGGATTAGCGGGAGAGGTACCGGGGAGCTGTTTTTT. Protein product: CASTRGISGRGTGELFF. Drawing the rest from reference TRBV5-1 and TRBJ2-2, the complete variable domain is KAGVTQTPRYLIKTRGQQVTLSCSPISGHRSVSWYQQTPGQGLQFLFEYFSETQRNKGNFPGRFSGRQFSNSRSEMNVSTLELGDSALYLCASTRGISGRGTGELFFGEGSRLTVL.

The chain couples TRBV18 to TRBJ1-6; 10 bases are shared with TRBD1. The germline gives CDR1 KGHSH, CDR2 LQKENI. This CDR3 has 15 amino acids. V gave up 3 bases and J gave up 9 bases; unmatched junction bases: 5. DNA for the CDR3: TGTGCCAGCTCACCGGGGGGACAGGGGATTTCACCCCTCCACTTT. The encoded protein is CASSPGGQGISPLHF.

The gene calls are TRBV11-2 and TRBJ1-1; 9 bases are a match to TRBD1. This CDR3 is 17 amino acids long. Trimming took 4 bases from V and 0 from J; bases not matched to a gene: 9. In germline, CDR1 is SGHAT, CDR2 FQNNGV. CDR3 residues: CASSSHPRDRVNTEAFF. Here the CDR3 DNA reads TGTGCCAGCAGCTCTCACCCTCGGGACAGGGTGAACACTGAAGCTTTCTTT.

The chain is built from TRBV30 and TRBJ1-2; no clear D. Looked up from germline, CDR1 is GTSNPN and CDR2 is SVGIG (reference sequence). Trimming removed 0 bases from V and 0 bases from J, with 8 bases in between. This CDR3 comprises 14 residues. CDR3 bases: TGTGCCTGGAGTGTACGGGTTTCTAACTATGGCTACACCTTC. Translating gives CAWSVRVSNYGYTF.

The rearrangement joins TRBV29-1 to TRBJ2-7; 13 positions agree with TRBD2. V dropped 7 bases and J dropped 1; count of bases not matched to a gene: 10. Germline CDR1 SQVTM, CDR2 ANQGSEA. The CDR3 has 16 amino acids. CDR3 nucleotides: TGCAGCGCGAAACTAGCGGGAGGGCCTCGGTCCTACGAGCAGTACTTC. It codes for CSAKLAGGPRSYEQYF.

The chain carries TRBV10-3 and TRBJ1-3; D is perhaps TRBD1 (5 bases). Per the germline V gene, CDR1 is ENHRY and CDR2 is SYGVKD. Trimming took 8 bases from V and 2 from J, leaving 13 bases between them. The CDR3 loop spans 14 amino acids. The CDR3 reads CAIAGFDPGNTIYF. The DNA for the CDR3 is TGTGCCATCGCAGGGTTCGACCCTGGAAACACCATATATTTT.

The chain links TRBV6-5 to TRBJ2-7; D might be TRBD2 (5 bases). The germline V and J ends were trimmed by 6 bases and 9 bases, with 24 bases remaining between them. This CDR3 has 15 amino acids. Germline CDR1 reads MNHEY; CDR2 reads SVGAGI. The CDR3 loop is CASSPTVDSVRWQYF. CDR3 coding DNA: TGTGCCAGCAGCCCCACTGTGGACTCCGTACGTTGGCAGTACTTC.